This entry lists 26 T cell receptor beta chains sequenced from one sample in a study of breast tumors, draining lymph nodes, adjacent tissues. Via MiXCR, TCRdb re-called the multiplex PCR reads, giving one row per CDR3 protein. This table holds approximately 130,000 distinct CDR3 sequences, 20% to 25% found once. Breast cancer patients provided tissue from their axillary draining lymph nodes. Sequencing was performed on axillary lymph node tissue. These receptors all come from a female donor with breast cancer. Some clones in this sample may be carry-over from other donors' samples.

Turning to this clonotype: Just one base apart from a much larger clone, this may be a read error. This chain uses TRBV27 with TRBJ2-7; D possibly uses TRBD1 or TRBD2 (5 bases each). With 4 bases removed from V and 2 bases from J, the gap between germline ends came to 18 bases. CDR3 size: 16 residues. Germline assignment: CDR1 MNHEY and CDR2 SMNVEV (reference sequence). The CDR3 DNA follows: TGTGCCAGCAGTTCGACGCCGGGGCGCGCGGCCTACGAGCAGTACTTC. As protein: CASSSTPGRAAYEQYF.

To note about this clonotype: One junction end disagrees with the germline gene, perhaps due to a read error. The CDR3 DNA is TGTGCCACCAGCAGAGATACCCCAGGGGTGGATGGCTACATCTTC. Amino acid sequence: CATSRDTPGVDGYIF. The V gene is TRBV15, the J gene TRBJ1-2; TRBD1 might be the D (6 bases). The V gene's germline CDR1 is LNHNV and CDR2 YYDKDF (reference sequence). CDR3 length equals 15 residues. The variable domain in full, completed from reference TRBV15 and TRBJ1-2, reads DAMVIQNPRYQVTQFGKPVTLSCSQTLNHNVMYWYQQKSSQAPKLLFHYYDKDFNNEADTPDNFQSRRPNTSFCFLDIRSPGLGDTAMYLCATSRDTPGVDGYIFGSGTRLTVV.

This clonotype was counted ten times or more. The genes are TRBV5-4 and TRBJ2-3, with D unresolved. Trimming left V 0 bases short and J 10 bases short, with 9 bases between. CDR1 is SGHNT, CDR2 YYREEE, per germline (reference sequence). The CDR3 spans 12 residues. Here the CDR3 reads CASSLADTAQYF. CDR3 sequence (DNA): TGTGCCAGCAGCTTGGCTGATACGGCGCAGTATTTT. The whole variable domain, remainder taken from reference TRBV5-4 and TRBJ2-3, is ETGVTQSPTHLIKTRGQQVTLRCSSQSGHNTVSWYQQALGQGPQFIFQYYREEENGRGNFPPRFSGLQFPNYSSELNVNALELDDSALYLCASSLADTAQYFGPGTRLTVL.

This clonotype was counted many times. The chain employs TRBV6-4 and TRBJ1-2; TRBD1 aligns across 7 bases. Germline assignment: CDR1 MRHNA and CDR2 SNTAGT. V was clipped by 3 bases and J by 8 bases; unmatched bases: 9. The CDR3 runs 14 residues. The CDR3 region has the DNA TGTGCCAGCAGTGAAACAGGGGTTGGTGGAGGCTACACCTTC. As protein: CASSETGVGGGYTF.

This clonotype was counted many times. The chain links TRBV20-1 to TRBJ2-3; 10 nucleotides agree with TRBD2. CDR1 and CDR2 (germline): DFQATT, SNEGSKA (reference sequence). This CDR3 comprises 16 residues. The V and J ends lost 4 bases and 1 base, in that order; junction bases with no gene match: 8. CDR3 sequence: CSATRASGSGTDTQYF. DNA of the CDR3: TGCAGTGCTACACGAGCTAGCGGGAGCGGCACAGATACGCAGTATTTT.

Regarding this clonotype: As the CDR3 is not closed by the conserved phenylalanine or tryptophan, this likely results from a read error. The CDR3 DNA sequence: TGCAGTGCCAGAAGAGCTAGCGTCGACGAGCAGTACCTC. It is translated as CSARRASVDEQYL. V gene TRBV20-1 combines with J gene TRBJ2-7; D may be TRBD2 (6 bases). The CDR3 contains 13 residues. CDR1 and CDR2 from the germline V gene are DFQATT and SNEGSKA (reference sequence). The V and J ends lost 6 bases and 5 bases respectively, with 17 bases between them.

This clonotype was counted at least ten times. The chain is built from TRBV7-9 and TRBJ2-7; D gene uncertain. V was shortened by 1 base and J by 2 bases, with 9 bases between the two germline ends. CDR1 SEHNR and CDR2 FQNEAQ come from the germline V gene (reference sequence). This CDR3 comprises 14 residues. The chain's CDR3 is CASSLGGRTYEQYF. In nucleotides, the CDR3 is TGTGCCAGCAGCTTAGGTGGCAGGACCTACGAGCAGTACTTC.

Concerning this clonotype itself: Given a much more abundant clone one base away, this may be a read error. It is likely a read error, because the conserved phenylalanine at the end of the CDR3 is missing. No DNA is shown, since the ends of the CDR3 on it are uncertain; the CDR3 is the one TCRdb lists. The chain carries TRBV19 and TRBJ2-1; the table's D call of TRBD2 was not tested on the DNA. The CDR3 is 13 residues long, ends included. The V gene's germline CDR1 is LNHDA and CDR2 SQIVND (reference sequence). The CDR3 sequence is CASSATSGTVRFL.

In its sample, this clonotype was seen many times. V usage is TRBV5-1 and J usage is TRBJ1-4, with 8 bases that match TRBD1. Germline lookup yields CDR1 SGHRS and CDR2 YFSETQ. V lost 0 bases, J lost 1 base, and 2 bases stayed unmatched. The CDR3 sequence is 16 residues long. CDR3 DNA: TGCGCCAGCAGCTTGGGGACAGGGAAAACTAATGAAAAACTGTTTTTT. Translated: CASSLGTGKTNEKLFF.

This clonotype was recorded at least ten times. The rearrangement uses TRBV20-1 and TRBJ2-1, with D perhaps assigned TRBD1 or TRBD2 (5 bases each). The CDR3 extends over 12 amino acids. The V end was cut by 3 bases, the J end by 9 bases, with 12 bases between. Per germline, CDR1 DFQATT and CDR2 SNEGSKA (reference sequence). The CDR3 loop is CSARPGAAEQFF. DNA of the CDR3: TGCAGTGCTAGGCCCGGGGCGGCTGAGCAGTTCTTC.

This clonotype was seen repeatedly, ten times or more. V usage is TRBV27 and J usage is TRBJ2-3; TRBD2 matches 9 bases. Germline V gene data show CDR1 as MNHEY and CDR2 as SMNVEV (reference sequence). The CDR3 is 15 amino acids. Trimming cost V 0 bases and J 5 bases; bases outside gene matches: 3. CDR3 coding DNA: TGTGCCAGCAGTTTATCGTCACTAGCGGGAGATACGCAGTATTTT. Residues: CASSLSSLAGDTQYF.

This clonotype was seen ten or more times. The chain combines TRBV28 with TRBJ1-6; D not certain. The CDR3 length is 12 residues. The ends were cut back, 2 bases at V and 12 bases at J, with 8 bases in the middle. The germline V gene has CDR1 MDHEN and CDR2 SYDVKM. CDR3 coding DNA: TGTGCCAGCAGTTTACAACCAGGACCCCTCCACTTT. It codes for CASSLQPGPLHF.

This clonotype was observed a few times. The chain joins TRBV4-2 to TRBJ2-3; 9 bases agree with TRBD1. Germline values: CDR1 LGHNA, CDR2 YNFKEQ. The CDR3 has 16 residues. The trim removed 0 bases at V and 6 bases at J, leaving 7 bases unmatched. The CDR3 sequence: CASSQELTGGADTQYF. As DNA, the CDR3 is TGTGCCAGCAGCCAAGAACTTACAGGGGGCGCGGATACGCAGTATTTT.

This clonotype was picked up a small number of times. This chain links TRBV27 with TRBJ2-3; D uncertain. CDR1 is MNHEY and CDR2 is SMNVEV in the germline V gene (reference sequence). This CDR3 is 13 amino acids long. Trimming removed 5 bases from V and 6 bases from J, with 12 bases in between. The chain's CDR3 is CASSIIRTDTQYF. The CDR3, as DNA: TGTGCCAGCAGTATTATCCGAACGGATACGCAGTATTTT.

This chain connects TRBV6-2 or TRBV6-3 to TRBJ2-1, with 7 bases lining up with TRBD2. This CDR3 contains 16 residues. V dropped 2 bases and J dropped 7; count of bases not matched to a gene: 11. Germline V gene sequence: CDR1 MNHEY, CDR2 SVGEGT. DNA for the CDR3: TGTGCCAGCAGTTACGTCGGGAGGTGGGGAAAGAATGAGCAGTTCTTC. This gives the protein CASSYVGRWGKNEQFF.

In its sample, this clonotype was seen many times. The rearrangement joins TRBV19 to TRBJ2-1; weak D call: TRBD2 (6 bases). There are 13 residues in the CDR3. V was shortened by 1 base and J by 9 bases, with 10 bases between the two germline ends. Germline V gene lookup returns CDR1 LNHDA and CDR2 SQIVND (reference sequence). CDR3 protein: CASSIGHGGEQFF. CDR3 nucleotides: TGTGCCAGTAGTATAGGCCACGGGGGTGAGCAGTTCTTC.

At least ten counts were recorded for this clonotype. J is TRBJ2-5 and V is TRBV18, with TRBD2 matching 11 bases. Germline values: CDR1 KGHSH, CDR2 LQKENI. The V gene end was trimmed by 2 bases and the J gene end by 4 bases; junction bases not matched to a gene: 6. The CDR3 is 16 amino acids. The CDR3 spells CASSPGLAGGGETQYF. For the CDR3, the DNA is TGTGCCAGCTCACCAGGGCTAGCGGGAGGAGGAGAGACCCAGTACTTC. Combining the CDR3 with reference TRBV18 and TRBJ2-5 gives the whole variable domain NAGVMQNPRHLVRRRGQEARLRCSPMKGHSHVYWYRQLPEEGLKFMVYLQKENIIDESGMPKERFSAEFPKEGPSILRIQQVVRGDSAAYFCASSPGLAGGGETQYFGPGTRLLVL.

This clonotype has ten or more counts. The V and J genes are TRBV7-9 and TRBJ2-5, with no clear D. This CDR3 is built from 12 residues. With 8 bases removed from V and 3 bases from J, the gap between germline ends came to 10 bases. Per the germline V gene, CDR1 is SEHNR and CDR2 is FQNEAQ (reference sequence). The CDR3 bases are TGTGCCAGCGGCCATGGGAAAGAGACCCAGTACTTC. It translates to CASGHGKETQYF.

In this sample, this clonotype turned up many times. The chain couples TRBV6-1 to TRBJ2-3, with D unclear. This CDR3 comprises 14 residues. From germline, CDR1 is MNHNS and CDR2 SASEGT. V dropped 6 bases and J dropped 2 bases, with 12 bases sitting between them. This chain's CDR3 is CASSSQLATDTQYF. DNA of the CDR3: TGTGCCAGCAGCTCACAGCTTGCCACAGATACGCAGTATTTT.

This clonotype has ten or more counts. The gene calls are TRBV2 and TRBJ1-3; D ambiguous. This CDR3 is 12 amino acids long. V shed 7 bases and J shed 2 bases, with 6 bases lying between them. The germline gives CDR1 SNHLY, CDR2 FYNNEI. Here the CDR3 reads CASTQPGNTIYF. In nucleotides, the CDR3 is TGTGCCAGCACCCAACCTGGAAACACCATATATTTT. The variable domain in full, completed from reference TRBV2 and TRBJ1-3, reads EPEVTQTPSHQVTQMGQEVILRCVPISNHLYFYWYRQILGQKVEFLVSFYNNEISEKSEIFDDQFSVERPDGSNFTLKIRSTKLEDSAMYFCASTQPGNTIYFGEGSWLTVV.

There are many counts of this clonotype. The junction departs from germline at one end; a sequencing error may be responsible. The CDR3 DNA is TGTGCCAGCAGCTTGGTTGGTGGGCGCGATGCCGACTTC. This codes for CASSLVGGRDADF. This sequence joins TRBV5-4 and TRBJ2-1; D is unclear. Germline-derived CDR1 and CDR2 are SGHNT and YYREEE (reference sequence). This CDR3 is built from 13 residues.

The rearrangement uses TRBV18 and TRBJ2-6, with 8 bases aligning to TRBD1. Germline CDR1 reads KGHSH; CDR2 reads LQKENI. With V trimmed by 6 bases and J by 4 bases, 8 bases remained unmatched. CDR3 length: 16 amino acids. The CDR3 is CASSPQTGAGANVLTF. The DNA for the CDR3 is TGTGCCAGCTCGCCTCAGACAGGGGCAGGGGCCAACGTCCTGACTTTC. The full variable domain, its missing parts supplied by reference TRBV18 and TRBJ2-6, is NAGVMQNPRHLVRRRGQEARLRCSPMKGHSHVYWYRQLPEEGLKFMVYLQKENIIDESGMPKERFSAEFPKEGPSILRIQQVVRGDSAAYFCASSPQTGAGANVLTFGAGSRLTVL.

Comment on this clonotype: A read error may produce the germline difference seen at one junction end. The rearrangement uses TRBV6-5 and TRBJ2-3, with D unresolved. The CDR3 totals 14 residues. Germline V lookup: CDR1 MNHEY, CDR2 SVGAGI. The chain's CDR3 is CACSYGLMADTQYF. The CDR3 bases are TGTGCCTGCAGTTACGGGTTGATGGCAGATACGCAGTATTTT.

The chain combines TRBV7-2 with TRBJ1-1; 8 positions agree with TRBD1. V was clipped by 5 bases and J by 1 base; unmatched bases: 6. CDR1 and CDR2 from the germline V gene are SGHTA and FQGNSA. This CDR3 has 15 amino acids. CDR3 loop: CASSPRTGRNTEAFF. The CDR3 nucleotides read TGTGCCAGCAGCCCTCGGACAGGGCGGAACACTGAAGCTTTCTTT.

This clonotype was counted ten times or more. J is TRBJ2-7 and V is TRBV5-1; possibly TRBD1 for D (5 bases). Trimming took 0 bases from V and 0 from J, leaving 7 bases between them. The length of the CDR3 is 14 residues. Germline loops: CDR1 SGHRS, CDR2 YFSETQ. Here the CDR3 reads CASSLGQSSYEQYF. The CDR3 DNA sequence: TGCGCCAGCAGCTTGGGACAGAGCTCCTACGAGCAGTACTTC.

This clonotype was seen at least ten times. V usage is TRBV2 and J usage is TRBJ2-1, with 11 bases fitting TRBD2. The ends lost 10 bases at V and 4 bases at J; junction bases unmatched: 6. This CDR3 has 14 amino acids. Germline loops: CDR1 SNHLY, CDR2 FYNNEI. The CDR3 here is CATSGLAVYNEQFF. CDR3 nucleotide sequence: TGTGCCACCTCGGGACTAGCGGTGTACAATGAGCAGTTCTTC.